The clone carrying this T cell receptor (beta chain) was seen many times. Patients aged 18 to 65 had newly diagnosed hyperthyroidism that had lasted under 2 months. Those patients with uncontrolled infection, other autoimmune disease, pregnancy or lactation were excluded. The data stem from a study of T cells in Graves' hyperthyroidism and ophthalmopathy. Whole-study context: Peripheral blood collection took place at initial diagnosis, before any treatment.

RNA transcripts yielded amplified TCR beta CDR3 regions. Researchers ran a first-round RT-PCR on the TCR CDR3 using the HTBI primer set. TCRdb re-called the multiplex PCR reads through MiXCR, storing one row per CDR3 protein. The data show about 380,000 distinct CDR3 sequences, with more than 11% seen just once and approximately 9.9% held by the top ten. Source material: blood. This sequence originates from an older woman with Graves' hyperthyroidism.

The CDR3 bases are TGTGCCAGCAGTGATTCGTGGAACTCCTACAATGAGCAGTTCTTC. Its protein product is CASSDSWNSYNEQFF. The chain couples TRBV2 to TRBJ2-1, with unresolved D. This CDR3 spans 15 amino acids. Germline V lookup: CDR1 SNHLY, CDR2 FYNNEI. V was trimmed by 3 bases and J by 0 bases, leaving 9 bases between them.